This T cell receptor beta chain is from a study of glioma-infiltrating T cells. Study context: Target coverage was about 4- to 10-fold for about 1 million blood T cells.

Using RNA template, CDR3s of TCR alpha and beta were amplified with iRepertoire arm-PCR. Tissue mRNA or PBMC total RNA, roughly 100-400 ng, went into one-step reverse transcription and amplification. TCRdb recomputed calls from the multiplex PCR reads with MiXCR, one row per CDR3 protein. The table has around 350,000 distinct CDR3 sequences, 41% seen once. Points from the study as a whole: Only very few CDR3 sequences appeared in both tissue and blood. Tissue-blood divergence was below expectation in non-neoplastic patients, above in gliomas.

Points on this clonotype: Its antigen is currently unknown.

This CDR3 has 15 residues. V was trimmed by 1 base and J by 3 bases, leaving 13 bases between them. Source material: glioma tissue, nonneoplastic brain tissue, or PBMCs (not recorded which). The sequence derives from a human donor with low-grade glioma or glioblastoma, undergoing nonglioma brain surgery, or in good health (not recorded which). The chain employs TRBV12-3 or TRBV12-4 and TRBJ2-7, with a weak D call TRBD2 (6 bases). CDR3 nucleotide sequence: TGTGCCAGCAGTTTAGGCGGGCCGGACTACTACGAGCAGTACTTC. Its translation is CASSLGGPDYYEQYF.